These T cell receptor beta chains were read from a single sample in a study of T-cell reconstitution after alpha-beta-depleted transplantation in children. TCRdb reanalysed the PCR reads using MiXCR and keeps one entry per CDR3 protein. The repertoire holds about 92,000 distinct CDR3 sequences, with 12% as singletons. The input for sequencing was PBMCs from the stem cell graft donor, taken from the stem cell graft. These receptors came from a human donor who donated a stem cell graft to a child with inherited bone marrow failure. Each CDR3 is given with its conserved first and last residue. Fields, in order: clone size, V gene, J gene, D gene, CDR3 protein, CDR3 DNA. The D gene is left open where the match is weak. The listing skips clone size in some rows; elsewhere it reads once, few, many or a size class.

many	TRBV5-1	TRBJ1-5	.	CASSLESGRNNQPQHF	TGCGCCAGCAGCTTGGAGTCCGGGAGAAACAATCAGCCCCAGCATTTT
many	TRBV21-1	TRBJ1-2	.	CASSKVDRDHGYTF	TGTGCCAGCAGCAAAGTCGACAGGGACCATGGCTACACCTTC
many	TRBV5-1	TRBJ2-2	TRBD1	CASSLEQGAYTGELFF	TGCGCCAGCAGCTTGGAACAGGGGGCGTATACCGGGGAGCTGTTTTTT
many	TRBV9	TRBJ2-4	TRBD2	CASSPSGGPKNIQYF	TGTGCCAGCAGCCCTAGCGGGGGGCCGAAAAACATTCAGTACTTC
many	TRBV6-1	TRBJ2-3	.	CASSPRRGLGTDTQYF	TGTGCCAGCAGCCCCCGACGGGGGCTAGGCACAGATACGCAGTATTTT
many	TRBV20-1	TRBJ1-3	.	CSAVGNTIYF	TGCAGTGCGGTTGGAAACACCATATATTTT
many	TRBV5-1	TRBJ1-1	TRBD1	CASSLGQGAGLNTEAFF	TGCGCCAGCAGCTTGGGACAGGGGGCAGGGTTGAACACTGAAGCTTTCTTT
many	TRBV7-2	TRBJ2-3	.	CASSPRLKSWRDTQYF	TGTGCCAGCAGCCCCCGACTGAAATCCTGGAGAGATACGCAGTATTTT
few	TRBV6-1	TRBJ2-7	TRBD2	CASSELAGEAYEQYF	TGTGCCAGCAGTGAACTAGCGGGAGAGGCCTACGAGCAGTACTTC
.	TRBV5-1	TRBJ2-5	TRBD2	CASSLNPGLEETQYF	TGCGCCAGCAGCCTCAACCCGGGACTAGAAGAGACCCAGTACTTC
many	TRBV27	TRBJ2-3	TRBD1	CASSPPGQGADTQYF	TGTGCCAGCAGTCCGCCGGGACAGGGGGCAGATACGCAGTATTTT
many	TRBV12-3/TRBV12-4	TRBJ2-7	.	CASTWRSHEQYF	TGTGCCAGCACCTGGCGCAGCCACGAGCAGTACTTC
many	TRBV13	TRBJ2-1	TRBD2	CASSPRPASGGNEQFF	TGTGCCAGCAGCCCCAGGCCCGCTAGCGGGGGCAATGAGCAGTTCTTC